This T cell receptor beta chain is from a study of T cells in Graves' hyperthyroidism and ophthalmopathy. From RNA transcripts, TCR beta CDR3 regions were amplified. HTBI primers were used for first-round RT-PCR of the TCR CDR3. TCRdb independently ran MiXCR on the multiplex PCR reads; one entry per CDR3 protein. The sample contains around 290,000 distinct CDR3 sequences, 12% to 15% of which appear only once. Losses at the gene ends were 3 bases for V and 0 bases for J; bases not matched to a gene: 8. In germline, CDR1 is LNHDA, CDR2 SQIVND (reference sequence). The CDR3 extends over 18 amino acids. The sample was blood. This sequence originates from a woman aged 35 to 49 with Graves' hyperthyroidism. The V gene is TRBV19, the J gene TRBJ2-6, with 7 bases matching TRBD1. DNA of the CDR3: TGTGCCAGTAGTATGGGGCCGGGACAGCTCTCTGGGGCCAACGTCCTGACTTTC. Encoded protein: CASSMGPGQLSGANVLTF. Together with reference TRBV19 and TRBJ2-6, the CDR3 gives the full variable domain: DGGITQSPKYLFRKEGQNVTLSCEQNLNHDAMYWYRQDPGQGLRLIYYSQIVNDFQKGDIAEGYSVSREKKESFPLTVTSAQKNPTAFYLCASSMGPGQLSGANVLTFGAGSRLTVL.